The entry below describes one TCR beta chain. The target antigen is unknown. Only in-frame clones appear in the TCRdb table, and some are missing; sequencing was by immunoSEQ multiplex PCR. Here the sample spans 150,000 to 200,000 clones, about 92% being singletons. Unmatched junction bases numbered 11, after V lost 0 bases and J lost 2 bases. The germline gives CDR1 SGHNT, CDR2 YYREEE (reference sequence). This CDR3 has 17 amino acids. This specimen belongs to a study of T cell responses to AZD1222 COVID-19 vaccine. Study conclusions and caveats: Donors were mostly white British, more females; clonal diversity possibly underestimated. An increase in Spike-specific TCR breadth and depth was observed after two AZD1222 doses. Baseline seropositivity occurred in only six AZD1222 recipients.

Second-dose intervals near 4 or 12 weeks were combined. The chain joins TRBV5-4 to TRBJ2-7; 7 bases line up with TRBD1. The specimen comprised peripheral blood, sampled 28 days after the second AZD1222 dose. This receptor was obtained from an adult who received the AZD1222 COVID-19 vaccine. This CDR3 is CASSLGAPGQTTYEQYF. The CDR3 nucleotides are TGTGCCAGCAGCTTGGGGGCCCCGGGACAGACTACCTACGAGCAGTACTTC.